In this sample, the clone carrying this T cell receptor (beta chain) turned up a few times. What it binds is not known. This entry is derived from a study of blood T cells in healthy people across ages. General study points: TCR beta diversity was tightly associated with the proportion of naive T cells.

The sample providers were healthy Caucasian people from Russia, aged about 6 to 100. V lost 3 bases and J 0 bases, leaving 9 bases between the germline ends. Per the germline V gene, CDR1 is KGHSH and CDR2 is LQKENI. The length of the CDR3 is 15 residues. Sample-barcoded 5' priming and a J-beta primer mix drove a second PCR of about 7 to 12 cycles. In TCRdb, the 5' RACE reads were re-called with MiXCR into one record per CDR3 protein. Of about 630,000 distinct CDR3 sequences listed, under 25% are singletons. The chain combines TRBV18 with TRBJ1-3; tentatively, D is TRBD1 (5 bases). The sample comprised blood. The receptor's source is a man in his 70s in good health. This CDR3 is CASSPQTDSGNTIYF. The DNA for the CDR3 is TGTGCCAGCTCACCCCAGACAGACTCTGGAAACACCATATATTTT. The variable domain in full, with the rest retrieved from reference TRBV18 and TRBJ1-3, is NAGVMQNPRHLVRRRGQEARLRCSPMKGHSHVYWYRQLPEEGLKFMVYLQKENIIDESGMPKERFSAEFPKEGPSILRIQQVVRGDSAAYFCASSPQTDSGNTIYFGEGSWLTVV.